This TCR beta chain emerged from a study of CD8 T cells in ankylosing spondylitis. Overall study findings and caveats: In ankylosing spondylitis patients, matched synovial fluid reportedly showed significant enrichment of disease-linked clones. Several of the motif variants were reported before in synovial fluid and blood from reactive arthritis. What appeared characteristic of ankylosing spondylitis blood was a TCR beta motif of under 10 highly homologous variants.

CDR3 length: 14 amino acids. V was trimmed by 4 bases and J by 7 bases, leaving 16 bases between them. This clonotype occurred many times. Its target is not known. TCRdb independently ran MiXCR on the 5' RACE reads; one entry per CDR3 protein. In the table there are 500,000 or so distinct CDR3 sequences, about 5.7% of which are singletons. Sequences were obtained from blood, either unsorted or a sorted T cell fraction (not recorded which). The TCR originated in a male donor with ankylosing spondylitis. V usage is TRBV12-3 or TRBV12-4 and J usage is TRBJ1-2; no firm D call. The CDR3, as DNA: TGTGCCAGCAGTTCCCGTCCGGGTTTGCTTGGCTACACCTTC. Protein product: CASSSRPGLLGYTF.